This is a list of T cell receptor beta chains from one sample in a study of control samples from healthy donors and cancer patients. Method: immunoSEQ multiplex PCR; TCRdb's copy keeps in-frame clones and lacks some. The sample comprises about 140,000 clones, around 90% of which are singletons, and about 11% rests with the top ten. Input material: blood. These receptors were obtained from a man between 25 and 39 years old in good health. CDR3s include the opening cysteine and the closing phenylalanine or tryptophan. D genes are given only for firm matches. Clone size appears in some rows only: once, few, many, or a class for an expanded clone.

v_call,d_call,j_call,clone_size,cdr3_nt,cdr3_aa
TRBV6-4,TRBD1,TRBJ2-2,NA,TGTGCCAGCAGGGGACAGGGGGACACCGGGGAGCTGTTTTTT,CASRGQGDTGELFF
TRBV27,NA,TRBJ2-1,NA,TGTGCCAGCAGTTATGGGGCCACCCTAAATGAGCAGTTCTTC,CASSYGATLNEQFF
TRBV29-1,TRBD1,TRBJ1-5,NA,TGCAGCGTTGGACAGGGCTACAATCAGCCCCAGCATTTT,CSVGQGYNQPQHF
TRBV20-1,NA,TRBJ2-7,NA,TGCAGTGCTAGTAGATCGAGCCTTTCGGACGAGCAGTACTTC,CSASRSSLSDEQYF
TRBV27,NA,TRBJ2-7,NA,TGTGCCAGCAGTTTCCCCCCTTACTACGAGCAGTACTTC,CASSFPPYYEQYF
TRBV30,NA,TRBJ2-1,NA,TGTGCCTGGAGTGTAGGGTCCCGGAATGAGCAGTTCTTC,CAWSVGSRNEQFF
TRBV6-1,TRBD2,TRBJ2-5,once,TGTGCCAGCAGTGAAGGAGTTAGGGGACTAGCGGGACAAGAGACCCAGTACTTC,CASSEGVRGLAGQETQYF
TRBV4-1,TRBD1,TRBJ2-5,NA,TGCGCCAGCAGCCAACGGACAGGGCTTCTGGAGACCCAGTACTTC,CASSQRTGLLETQYF
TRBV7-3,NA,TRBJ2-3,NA,TGTGCCAGCAGCTTAACGTGGAAAGATACGCAGTATTTT,CASSLTWKDTQYF
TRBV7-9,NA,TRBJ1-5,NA,TGTGCCAGCAGCCCTGGGACAAAGCAGCCCCAGCATTTT,CASSPGTKQPQHF
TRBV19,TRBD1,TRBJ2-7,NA,TGTGCCAGTAGTGCCGGCCCTCGGACAGGATGGGCCTACGAGCAGTACTTC,CASSAGPRTGWAYEQYF
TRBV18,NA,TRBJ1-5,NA,TGTGCCAGCTCACCGGGTTCGGTAGTTCAGCCCCAGCATTTT,CASSPGSVVQPQHF
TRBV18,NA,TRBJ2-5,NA,TGTGCCAGCTCACCAATCCAAGGCGCCAAAGAGACCCAGTACTTC,CASSPIQGAKETQYF
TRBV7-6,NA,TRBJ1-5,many,TGTGCCAGCAGCTTATTGGGTGGGGAAAACCAGCCCCAGCATTTT,CASSLLGGENQPQHF
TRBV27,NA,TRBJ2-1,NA,TGTGCCAGCAGTTTACGGGCGGGATTGGTATTCTTC,CASSLRAGLVFF
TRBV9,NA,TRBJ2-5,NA,TGTGCCAGCAGCGTAGGTGTCAGGGTAGGCCAAGAGACCCAGTACTTC,CASSVGVRVGQETQYF
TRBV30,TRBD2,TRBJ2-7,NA,TGTGCCTGCACTCCTAAACAGGGGGTAGCGGGAGGTTTCTACGAGCAGTACTTC,CACTPKQGVAGGFYEQYF
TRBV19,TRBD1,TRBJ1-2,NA,TGTGCCAGTCTGAGGTGGGACAGGGGTACGAGGGATGGCTACACCTTC,CASLRWDRGTRDGYTF
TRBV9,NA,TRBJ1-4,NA,TGTGCCAGCAGCCCAACAGGGACCCGGGGGGAAAAACTGTTTTTT,CASSPTGTRGEKLFF
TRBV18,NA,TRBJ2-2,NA,TGTGCCAGCTCAGCGACAGGTTCGGCCGGGGAGCTGTTTTTT,CASSATGSAGELFF
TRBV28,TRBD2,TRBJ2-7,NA,TGTGCCAGCAGTCCACTGACTAGCGGTTACTCCTACGAGCAGTACTTC,CASSPLTSGYSYEQYF
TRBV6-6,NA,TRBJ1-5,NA,TGTGCCAGCAGTGAGAGAGACAGTTTCAATCAGCCCCAGCATTTT,CASSERDSFNQPQHF